The 21 T cell receptor beta chains reported below all come from one sample, sequenced in a study of blood T cell repertoires in COVID-19. Assay: immunoSEQ multiplex PCR; the TCRdb copy retains only in-frame clones and omits some. The sample includes roughly 140,000 clones, 85% of them seen just once. The sample taken for sequencing was peripheral blood. Every receptor here comes from a middle-aged woman with active or convalescent COVID-19.

This chain connects TRBV11-3 to TRBJ1-1; tentative D call: TRBD1 (6 bases). The germline CDR1 and CDR2 sequences are SGHNT and YENEEA. The CDR3 totals 16 residues. V was trimmed by 6 bases and J by 0 bases, leaving 17 bases between them. In DNA, the CDR3 is TGTGCCAGCAGGACCCACAGGGCGTCGGTGAACACTGAAGCTTTCTTT. Protein: CASRTHRASVNTEAFF.

The chain has TRBV2 and TRBJ2-1; TRBD2 matches 7 bases. CDR1 and CDR2 (germline): SNHLY, FYNNEI. CDR3 size: 13 residues. The J segment lost 9 bases and the V segment lost 1 base, leaving 3 bases of the junction unmatched. CDR3 amino acids: CASSEGTRGEQFF. The CDR3 coding sequence is TGTGCCAGCAGTGAAGGGACTAGAGGTGAGCAGTTCTTC.

This clone was counted only a few times. This sequence joins TRBV12-3 or TRBV12-4 and TRBJ1-1; a possible D gene is TRBD1 (5 bases). The CDR3 has 13 residues. V was pared by 7 bases and J by 0 bases, with 9 bases between. For the CDR3, the DNA is TGTGCCAGCAAAGGGGCGGTGAACACTGAAGCTTTCTTT. Its translation is CASKGAVNTEAFF.

The rearrangement links TRBV5-1 to TRBJ2-1; 7 nucleotides line up with TRBD1. This CDR3 region has 15 residues. The trim removed 4 bases at V and 1 base at J, leaving 5 bases unmatched. Germline CDR1 reads SGHRS; CDR2 reads YFSETQ. CDR3 in DNA: TGCGCCAGCAGCCCAACAGGGGAGTCCTACAATGAGCAGTTCTTC. Protein sequence: CASSPTGESYNEQFF.

The chain is built from TRBV28 and TRBJ1-2; D may be TRBD1 (6 bases). Trimming stripped 3 bases from V and 10 bases from J, with 15 bases between. Germline V gives CDR1 MDHEN, CDR2 SYDVKM. The CDR3 length is 13 residues. CDR3 bases: TGTGCCAGCAGTTTTTCTGGGACATCGTCCTACACCTTC. It codes for CASSFSGTSSYTF.

V and J are TRBV29-1 and TRBJ2-5; TRBD1 matches 7 bases. Germline CDR1 and CDR2: SQVTM and ANQGSEA. The CDR3 is 15 residues long. J was trimmed by 4 bases and V by 6 bases; bases with no gene match: 14. The CDR3 bases are TGCAGCGTGGCCCACAGGGGACGTTTGGGAGAGACCCAGTACTTC. This translates into CSVAHRGRLGETQYF.

The V and J genes are TRBV10-2 and TRBJ1-6; TRBD1 aligns across 7 bases. Trimming at V came to 8 bases and at J to 13 bases, leaving 11 bases not matched to a gene. Germline assignment: CDR1 WSHSY and CDR2 SAAADI. The CDR3 spans 13 residues. The CDR3 loop is CASERTGSSPLHF. CDR3 DNA: TGCGCCAGCGAACGGACAGGATCATCGCCCCTCCACTTT.

The rearrangement links TRBV7-9 to TRBJ2-7, with D possibly TRBD2 on 6 matching bases. The CDR3 loop spans 13 amino acids. CDR1 SEHNR and CDR2 FQNEAQ come from the germline V gene (reference sequence). V lost 5 bases to trimming and J lost 3 bases, with 11 bases between them. CDR3 sequence (DNA): TGTGCCAGCAGCGTCCAGGACTACTACGAGCAGTACTTC. Protein sequence: CASSVQDYYEQYF. Combining the CDR3 with reference TRBV7-9 and TRBJ2-7 gives the whole variable domain DTGVSQNPRHKITKRGQNVTFRCDPISEHNRLYWYRQTLGQGPEFLTYFQNEAQLEKSRLLSDRFSAERPKGSFSTLEIQRTEQGDSAMYLCASSVQDYYEQYFGPGTRLTVT.

The rearrangement joins TRBV6-5 to TRBJ2-7; 9 bases match TRBD1. Per the germline V gene, CDR1 is MNHEY and CDR2 is SVGAGI. The CDR3 is 15 residues long. Trimming at V came to 7 bases and at J to 4 bases, leaving 11 bases not matched to a gene. The CDR3 loop is CASTYYTGQGYEQYF. CDR3 DNA sequence: TGTGCCAGCACCTACTACACGGGACAGGGATACGAGCAGTACTTC.

V gene TRBV28 combines with J gene TRBJ1-6; D gene uncertain. The CDR3 spans 14 residues. Germline CDR1 and CDR2: MDHEN and SYDVKM. Trimming cost V 2 bases and J 8 bases, with 10 bases left between them. CDR3 nucleotide sequence: TGTGCCAGCAGTTTAGTAGTCGGGGATTCACCCCTCCACTTT. Amino acid sequence: CASSLVVGDSPLHF.

The CDR3 DNA follows: TGTGCCACCAGTGATTTCCCCCAGGGACACTCCTACAATGAGCAGTTCTTC. This translates into CATSDFPQGHSYNEQFF. V is TRBV24-1 and J is TRBJ2-1, with D maybe TRBD1 (6 bases). The CDR3 has 17 amino acids. Germline V lookup: CDR1 KGHDR, CDR2 SFDVKD. The V and J ends lost 1 base and 0 bases respectively, with 12 bases between them.

The chain uses TRBV27 and TRBJ2-1; 8 nucleotides line up with TRBD2. The V gene's germline CDR1 is MNHEY and CDR2 SMNVEV (reference sequence). The junction had 7 bases not matched to a gene; V was cut back by 6 bases and J by 3 bases. This CDR3 has 15 residues. The CDR3 DNA follows: TGTGCCAGCAGACTCATCAGCGGGAGCTACAATGAGCAGTTCTTC. Translating it yields CASRLISGSYNEQFF.

The chain recombines TRBV6-4 with TRBJ1-1; D is perhaps TRBD1 (5 bases). Trimming cost V 5 bases and J 4 bases, with 11 bases left between them. Germline V gene lookup returns CDR1 MRHNA and CDR2 SNTAGT. CDR3 size: 13 residues. CDR3 protein: CASSFGAGTEAFF. CDR3 coding DNA: TGTGCCAGCAGTTTTGGGGCAGGCACTGAAGCTTTCTTT.

The gene calls are TRBV6-1 and TRBJ2-7; 14 bases fit TRBD2. Trimming at V came to 4 bases and at J to 4 bases, leaving 6 bases not matched to a gene. The CDR3 has 16 amino acids. Germline CDR1 reads MNHNS; CDR2 reads SASEGT. The CDR3 sequence: CASSGGLAGVLYEQYF. The CDR3 region has the DNA TGTGCCAGCAGTGGGGGACTAGCGGGAGTCCTGTACGAGCAGTACTTC.

The J gene is TRBJ1-1, the V gene TRBV30; 9 bases align to TRBD1. CDR3 length: 20 residues. V dropped 0 bases and J dropped 0; count of bases not matched to a gene: 17. Germline V gene lookup returns CDR1 GTSNPN and CDR2 SVGIG (reference sequence). CDR3: CAWSVGRGTGNPRMNTEAFF. The CDR3, as DNA: TGTGCCTGGAGTGTCGGCCGCGGGACAGGGAATCCGCGGATGAACACTGAAGCTTTCTTT.

J is TRBJ2-1 and V is TRBV3-1 (or the pseudogene TRBV3-2), with D possibly being TRBD2 (6 bases). The ends were cut back, 2 bases at V and 3 bases at J, with 14 bases in the middle. CDR1 is LGHDT, CDR2 YNNKEL, per germline (reference sequence). The CDR3 loop spans 16 amino acids. As DNA, the CDR3 is TGTGCCAGCAGCCAAAGGGGAGGTGGTCTCTACAATGAGCAGTTCTTC. It translates to CASSQRGGGLYNEQFF.

The chain is built from TRBV3-1 (or the pseudogene TRBV3-2) and TRBJ1-5; possible D gene TRBD1, 5 bases. CDR3 length: 14 residues. Germline V lookup: CDR1 LGHDT, CDR2 YNNKEL (reference sequence). The germline V and J ends were trimmed by 4 bases and 0 bases, with 7 bases remaining between them. The CDR3 region is CASSRQHSNQPQHF. The CDR3 DNA is TGTGCCAGCAGCCGACAGCATAGCAATCAGCCCCAGCATTTT.

The rearrangement links TRBV7-6 to TRBJ2-1; D perhaps matches TRBD2 (5 bases). The length of the CDR3 is 14 residues. The V end lost 3 bases, the J end lost 7 bases, and 13 bases lay between the germline ends. CDR1 is SGHVS, CDR2 FNYEAQ, per germline. Here the CDR3 DNA reads TGTGCCAGCAGCTTGAGGGAAGAAAGAAATGAGCAGTTCTTC. Its translation is CASSLREERNEQFF.

In DNA, the CDR3 is TGTGCCAACGGGGGGGGGACTGGCACTGAAGCTTTCTTT. It yields the protein CANGGGTGTEAFF. The gene calls are TRBV2 and TRBJ1-1, with a possible D match to TRBD1 (5 bases). The CDR3 has 13 residues. The germline V gene encodes CDR1 SNHLY and CDR2 FYNNEI. The germline V and J ends were trimmed by 10 bases and 4 bases, with 16 bases remaining between them.

The chain joins TRBV14 to TRBJ2-7; tentative D call: TRBD1 (6 bases). CDR1 is SGHDN and CDR2 is FVKESK in the germline V gene. V dropped 0 bases and J dropped 7 bases, with 16 bases sitting between them. This CDR3 has 15 amino acids. DNA for the CDR3: TGTGCCAGCAGCCAAGATCAACCAGGGGTTGGAGAGCAGTACTTC. Protein: CASSQDQPGVGEQYF.

Points on this clone: Distinct nucleotide sequences in the sample also encode this CDR3. The chain links TRBV7-4 to TRBJ2-1, with a weak D call TRBD2 (7 bases). This CDR3 region has 18 residues. Germline V gives CDR1 SGHVT, CDR2 SQSDAQ. Trimming removed 5 bases from V and 4 bases from J, with 24 bases in between. The CDR3: CASSGGAVLAVTYNEQFF. CDR3 bases: TGTGCCAGCAGCGGGGGGGCGGTGCTAGCGGTCACTTACAATGAGCAGTTCTTC.